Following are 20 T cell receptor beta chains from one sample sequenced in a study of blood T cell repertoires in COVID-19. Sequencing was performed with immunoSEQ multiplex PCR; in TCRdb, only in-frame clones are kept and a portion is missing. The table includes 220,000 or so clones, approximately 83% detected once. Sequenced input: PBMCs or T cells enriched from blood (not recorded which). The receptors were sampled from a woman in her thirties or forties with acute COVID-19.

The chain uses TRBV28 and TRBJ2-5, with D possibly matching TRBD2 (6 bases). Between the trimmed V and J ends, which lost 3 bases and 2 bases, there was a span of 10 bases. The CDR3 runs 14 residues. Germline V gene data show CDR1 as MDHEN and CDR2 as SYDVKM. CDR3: CASSFPGLQETQYF. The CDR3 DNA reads TGTGCCAGCAGTTTCCCGGGACTGCAAGAGACCCAGTACTTC.

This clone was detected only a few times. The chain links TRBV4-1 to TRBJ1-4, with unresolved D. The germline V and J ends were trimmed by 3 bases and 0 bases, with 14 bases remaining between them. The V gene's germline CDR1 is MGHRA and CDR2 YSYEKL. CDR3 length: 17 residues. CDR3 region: CASSQVSLVATNEKLFF. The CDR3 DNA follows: TGCGCCAGCAGCCAGGTATCATTAGTTGCAACTAATGAAAAACTGTTTTTT.

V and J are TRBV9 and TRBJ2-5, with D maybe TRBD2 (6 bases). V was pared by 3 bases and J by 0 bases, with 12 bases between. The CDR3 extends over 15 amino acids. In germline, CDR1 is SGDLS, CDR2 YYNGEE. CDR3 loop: CASSGGASDQETQYF. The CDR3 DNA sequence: TGTGCCAGCAGCGGAGGGGCTAGCGACCAAGAGACCCAGTACTTC.

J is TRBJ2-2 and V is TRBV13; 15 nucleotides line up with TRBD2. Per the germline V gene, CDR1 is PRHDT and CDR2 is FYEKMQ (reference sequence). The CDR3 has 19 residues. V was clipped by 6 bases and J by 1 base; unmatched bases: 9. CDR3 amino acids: CASRNQGLAGGMNTGELFF. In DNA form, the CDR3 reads TGTGCCAGCAGAAACCAGGGACTAGCGGGGGGAATGAACACCGGGGAGCTGTTTTTT.

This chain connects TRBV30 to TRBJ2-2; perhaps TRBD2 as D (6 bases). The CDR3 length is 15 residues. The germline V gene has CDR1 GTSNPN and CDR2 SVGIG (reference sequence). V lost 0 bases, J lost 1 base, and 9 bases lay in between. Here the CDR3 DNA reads TGTGCCTGGAGTGTATACGGGAGGAACACCGGGGAGCTGTTTTTT. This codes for CAWSVYGRNTGELFF.

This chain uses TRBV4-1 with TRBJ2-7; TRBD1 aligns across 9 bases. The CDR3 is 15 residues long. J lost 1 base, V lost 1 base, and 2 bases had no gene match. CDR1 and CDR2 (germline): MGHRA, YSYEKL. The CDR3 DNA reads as TGCGCCAGCAGCCAAGGGGACAGGGATTCCTACGAGCAGTACTTC. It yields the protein CASSQGDRDSYEQYF.

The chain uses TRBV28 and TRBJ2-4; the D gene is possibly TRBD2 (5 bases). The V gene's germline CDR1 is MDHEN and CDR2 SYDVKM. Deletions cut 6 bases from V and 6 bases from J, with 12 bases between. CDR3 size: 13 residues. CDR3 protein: CASSSGILNIQYF. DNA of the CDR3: TGTGCCAGCAGCTCCGGGATTTTAAACATTCAGTACTTC.

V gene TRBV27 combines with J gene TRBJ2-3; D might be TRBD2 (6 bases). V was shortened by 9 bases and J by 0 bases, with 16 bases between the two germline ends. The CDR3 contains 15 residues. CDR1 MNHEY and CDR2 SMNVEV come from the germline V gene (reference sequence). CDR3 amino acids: CASSMVGTSTDTQYF. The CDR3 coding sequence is TGTGCCAGTTCAATGGTCGGGACTAGCACAGATACGCAGTATTTT.

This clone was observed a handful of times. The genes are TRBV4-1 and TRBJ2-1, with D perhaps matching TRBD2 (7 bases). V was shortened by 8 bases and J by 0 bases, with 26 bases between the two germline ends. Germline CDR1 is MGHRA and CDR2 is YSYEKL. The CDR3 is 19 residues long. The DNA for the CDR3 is TGCGCCAGCTCCCCTGGTGGGTCCGGGGGGACAAGCTCCTACAATGAGCAGTTCTTC. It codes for CASSPGGSGGTSSYNEQFF.

The CDR3 sequence is CAWSGVSGQETQYF. Written as DNA, the CDR3 is TGTGCCTGGAGTGGGGTTAGCGGACAAGAGACCCAGTACTTC. This chain links TRBV30 with TRBJ2-5; possible D gene TRBD2, 6 bases. The CDR3 spans 14 residues. V gave up 1 base and J gave up 2 bases, with 11 bases separating them. The germline CDR1 and CDR2 sequences are GTSNPN and SVGIG (reference sequence). Using reference TRBV30 and TRBJ2-5 for the parts outside the CDR3, the full variable domain is SQTIHQWPATLVQPVGSPLSLECTVEGTSNPNLYWYRQAAGRGLQLLFYSVGIGQISSEVPQNLSASRPQDRQFILSSKKLLLSDSGFYLCAWSGVSGQETQYFGPGTRLLVL.

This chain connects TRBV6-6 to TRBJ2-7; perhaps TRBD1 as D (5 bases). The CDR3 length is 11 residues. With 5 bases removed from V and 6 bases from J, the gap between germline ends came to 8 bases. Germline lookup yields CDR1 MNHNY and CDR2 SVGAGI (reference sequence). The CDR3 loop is CASSTDIEQYF. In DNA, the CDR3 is TGTGCCAGCAGTACGGACATCGAGCAGTACTTC.

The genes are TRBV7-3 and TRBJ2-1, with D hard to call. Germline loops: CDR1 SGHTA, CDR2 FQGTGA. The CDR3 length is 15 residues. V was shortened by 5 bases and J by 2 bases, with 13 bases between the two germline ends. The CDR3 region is CASSPSSLPYNEQFF. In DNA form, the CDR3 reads TGTGCCAGCAGCCCATCCTCACTACCCTACAATGAGCAGTTCTTC.

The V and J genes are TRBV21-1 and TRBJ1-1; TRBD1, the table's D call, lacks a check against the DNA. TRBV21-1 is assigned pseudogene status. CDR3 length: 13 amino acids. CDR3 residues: CASSSPDRKQAFF. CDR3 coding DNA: TGTGCCAGCAGCAGCCCAGACAGAAAACAAGCTTTCTTT.

CDR3 DNA sequence: TGTGCCAGCAGCGTAGGGGCTTCGGCGGGAGCCTACGAGCAGTACTTC. Translation: CASSVGASAGAYEQYF. This chain links TRBV9 with TRBJ2-7; 7 positions agree with TRBD2. Germline CDR1 SGDLS, CDR2 YYNGEE. This CDR3 is 16 amino acids long. With 0 bases clipped from V and 2 bases from J, the junction kept 8 bases outside the gene matches.

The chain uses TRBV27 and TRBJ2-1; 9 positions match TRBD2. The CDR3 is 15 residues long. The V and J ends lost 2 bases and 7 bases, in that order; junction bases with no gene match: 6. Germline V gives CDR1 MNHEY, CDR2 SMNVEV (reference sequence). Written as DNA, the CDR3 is TGTGCCAGCAGTTTAGCGGGAGGGCCCGGTAATGAGCAGTTCTTC. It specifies CASSLAGGPGNEQFF.

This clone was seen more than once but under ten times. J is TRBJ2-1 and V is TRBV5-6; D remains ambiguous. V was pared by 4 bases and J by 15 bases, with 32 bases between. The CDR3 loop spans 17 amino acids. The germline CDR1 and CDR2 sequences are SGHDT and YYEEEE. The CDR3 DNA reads TGTGCCAGCAGCCCCCGTTTTTCCACGGTGCTAGGTGAAGTTGTGTTCTTC. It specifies CASSPRFSTVLGEVVFF.

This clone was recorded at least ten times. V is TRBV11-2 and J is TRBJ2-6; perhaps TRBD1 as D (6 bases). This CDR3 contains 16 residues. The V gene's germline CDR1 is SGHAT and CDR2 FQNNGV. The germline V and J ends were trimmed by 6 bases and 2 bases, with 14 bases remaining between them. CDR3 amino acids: CASSPTGPPGANVLTF. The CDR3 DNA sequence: TGTGCCAGCAGTCCTACAGGGCCTCCTGGGGCCAACGTCCTGACTTTC.

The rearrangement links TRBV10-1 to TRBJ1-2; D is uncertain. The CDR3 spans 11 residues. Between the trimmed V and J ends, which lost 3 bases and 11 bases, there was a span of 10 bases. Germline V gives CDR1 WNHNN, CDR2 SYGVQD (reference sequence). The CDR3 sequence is CASSDGQRYTF. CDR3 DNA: TGCGCCAGCAGTGATGGGCAGAGATACACCTTC.

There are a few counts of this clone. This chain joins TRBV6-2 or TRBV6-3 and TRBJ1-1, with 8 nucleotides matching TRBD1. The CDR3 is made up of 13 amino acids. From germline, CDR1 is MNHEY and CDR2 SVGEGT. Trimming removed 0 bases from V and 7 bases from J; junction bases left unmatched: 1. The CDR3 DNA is TGTGCCAGCAGTTACTCGGGGACAGGTGAAGCTTTCTTT. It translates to CASSYSGTGEAFF.

For the CDR3, the DNA is TGTGCCAGCAGCCTGGGGAGGAGAAATTCACCCCTCCACTTT. It codes for CASSLGRRNSPLHF. The chain joins TRBV14 to TRBJ1-6; D gene unclear. The CDR3 is made up of 14 amino acids. The V end lost 4 bases, the J end lost 7 bases, and 11 bases lay between the germline ends. The germline V gene has CDR1 SGHDN and CDR2 FVKESK.